These 13 T cell receptor beta chains share one sample of origin, sequenced in a study of blood T cell repertoires in COVID-19. Some clones are missing from TCRdb's copy, which holds only in-frame ones; the method was immunoSEQ multiplex PCR. Here the sample spans 65,000 to 100,000 clones, 84% being singletons. Sequenced material: peripheral blood. These receptors were taken from a human donor in a cohort sampled during active COVID-19.

The chain is built from TRBV9 and TRBJ2-7; 9 bases are a match to TRBD2. V shed 0 bases and J 4 bases; nucleotides not matched to a gene: 8. The germline V gene has CDR1 SGDLS and CDR2 YYNGEE. CDR3 length: 16 residues. The CDR3 DNA follows: TGTGCCAGCAGCGTAGATCCCCAGCGGGGGGTATACGAGCAGTACTTC. It translates to CASSVDPQRGVYEQYF.

By share of the sample, this clone is medium-sized. The rearrangement links TRBV6-6 to TRBJ1-4; no clear D gene. The CDR3 length is 13 residues. The germline V gene encodes CDR1 MNHNY and CDR2 SVGAGI (reference sequence). V was shortened by 4 bases and J by 5 bases, with 8 bases between the two germline ends. In DNA form, the CDR3 reads TGTGCCAGCAGTTCCAGATCCAATGAAAAACTGTTTTTT. This gives the protein CASSSRSNEKLFF.

V is TRBV28 and J is TRBJ1-1, with 9 positions matching TRBD1. Germline V gene data show CDR1 as MDHEN and CDR2 as SYDVKM. J gave up 5 bases and V 2 bases, and 6 bases lay outside the gene matches. The CDR3 spans 15 residues. This chain's CDR3 is CASSLRDRGMTEAFF. The DNA for the CDR3 is TGTGCCAGCAGTTTACGTGACAGGGGGATGACTGAAGCTTTCTTT. Filled out from reference TRBV28 and TRBJ1-1, the complete variable domain reads DVKVTQSSRYLVKRTGEKVFLECVQDMDHENMFWYRQDPGLGLRLIYFSYDVKMKEKGDIPEGYSVSREKKERFSLILESASTNQTSMYLCASSLRDRGMTEAFFGQGTRLTVV.

This clone was recorded a few times. This chain uses TRBV10-3 with TRBJ1-3, with D tentatively TRBD1 (6 bases). The CDR3 covers 17 residues. Per germline, CDR1 ENHRY and CDR2 SYGVKD. V lost 3 bases, J lost 0 bases, and 15 bases lay in between. The CDR3 nucleotides are TGTGCCATCAGTGATGGGGGACAAACTTTCTCTGGAAACACCATATATTTT. It translates to CAISDGGQTFSGNTIYF.

The gene calls are TRBV28 and TRBJ1-5; D is possibly TRBD1 (6 bases). The germline V and J ends were trimmed by 5 bases and 5 bases, with 16 bases remaining between them. This CDR3 contains 15 residues. Germline V gene data show CDR1 as MDHEN and CDR2 as SYDVKM. CDR3 sequence: CASSMGDRRYQPQHF. The CDR3 coding sequence is TGTGCCAGCAGTATGGGCGACAGGCGTTATCAGCCCCAGCATTTT.

This chain joins TRBV7-2 and TRBJ1-4; 7 bases are shared with TRBD1. V was clipped by 5 bases and J by 6 bases; unmatched bases: 9. CDR3 size: 15 residues. Germline loops: CDR1 SGHTA, CDR2 FQGNSA. The CDR3 nucleotides are TGTGCCAGCAGCGATCAGACAGGGTTTTATGAAAAACTGTTTTTT. As protein: CASSDQTGFYEKLFF.

The V gene is TRBV15, the J gene TRBJ2-7; TRBD2 might be the D (5 bases). The CDR3 is 14 amino acids. V lost 1 base and J 1 base, leaving 8 bases between the germline ends. Germline-derived CDR1 and CDR2 are LNHNV and YYDKDF (reference sequence). DNA for the CDR3: TGTGCCACCAGCAGAGGAGGCGGGTCCTACGAGCAGTACTTC. Translating it yields CATSRGGGSYEQYF.

For the CDR3, the DNA is TGTGCCAGCAGTGAGGCCGGGACGGGGGAGTCCTACGAGCAGTACTTC. Translating gives CASSEAGTGESYEQYF. This chain links TRBV6-1 with TRBJ2-7; D is possibly TRBD2 (6 bases). The germline CDR1 and CDR2 sequences are MNHNS and SASEGT. CDR3 length: 16 residues. Trimming cost V 3 bases and J 1 base, with 16 bases left between them.

V is TRBV5-4 and J is TRBJ2-7; possibly TRBD1 for D (5 bases). Germline V gene data show CDR1 as SGHNT and CDR2 as YYREEE (reference sequence). The CDR3 totals 14 residues. V lost 1 base, J lost 1 base, and 9 bases lay in between. The CDR3 region is CASSLLKGSYEQYF. CDR3 sequence (DNA): TGTGCCAGCAGCTTGTTAAAGGGGTCCTACGAGCAGTACTTC.

This chain uses TRBV10-2 with TRBJ2-7; TRBD1 matches at 10 bases. The CDR3 runs 17 residues. V trimming: 0 bases; J trimming: 4 bases; junction bases outside the gene matches: 9. Germline lookup yields CDR1 WSHSY and CDR2 SAAADI. For the CDR3, the DNA is TGCGCCAGCAGTGAGTCAGGCGGGACAGGGGAGTGGTACGAGCAGTACTTC. Translation: CASSESGGTGEWYEQYF.

The chain recombines TRBV3-1 (or the pseudogene TRBV3-2) with TRBJ1-1; 7 bases are shared with TRBD1. The length of the CDR3 is 13 residues. Germline lookup yields CDR1 LGHDT and CDR2 YNNKEL (reference sequence). After removal of 7 bases from V and 10 bases from J, the junction contained 12 bases not matched to a gene. CDR3 amino acids: CASKRAGGSVAFF. DNA of the CDR3: TGTGCCAGCAAGAGGGCAGGGGGATCGGTAGCTTTCTTT.

The chain uses TRBV10-1 and TRBJ1-1, with TRBD1 as a possible D gene (6 bases). Germline V gene sequence: CDR1 WNHNN, CDR2 SYGVQD (reference sequence). The CDR3 extends over 13 amino acids. Trimming cost V 9 bases and J 0 bases, with 11 bases left between them. The CDR3, as DNA: TGCGCCAGTCAGGACAGTTTGAACACTGAAGCTTTCTTT. Encoded protein: CASQDSLNTEAFF.

V usage is TRBV6-5 and J usage is TRBJ2-1; 11 nucleotides line up with TRBD2. Trimming cost V 4 bases and J 7 bases; bases outside gene matches: 6. Germline lookup yields CDR1 MNHEY and CDR2 SVGAGI. The length of the CDR3 is 15 residues. Here the CDR3 reads CASSSLAGGLNEQFF. The CDR3 DNA is TGTGCCAGCAGTTCCCTAGCGGGGGGACTTAATGAGCAGTTCTTC.